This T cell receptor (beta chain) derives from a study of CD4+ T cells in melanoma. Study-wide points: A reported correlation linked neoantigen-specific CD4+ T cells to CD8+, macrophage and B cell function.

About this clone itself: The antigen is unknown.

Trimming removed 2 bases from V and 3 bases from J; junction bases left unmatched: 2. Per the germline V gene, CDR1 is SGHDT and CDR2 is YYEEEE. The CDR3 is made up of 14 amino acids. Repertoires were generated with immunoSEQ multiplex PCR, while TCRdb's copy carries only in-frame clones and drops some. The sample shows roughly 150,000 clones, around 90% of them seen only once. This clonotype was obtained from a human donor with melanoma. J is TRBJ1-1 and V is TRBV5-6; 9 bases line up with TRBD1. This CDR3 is CASSFGDRDTEAFF. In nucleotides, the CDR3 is TGTGCCAGCAGCTTCGGGGACAGGGACACTGAAGCTTTCTTT.